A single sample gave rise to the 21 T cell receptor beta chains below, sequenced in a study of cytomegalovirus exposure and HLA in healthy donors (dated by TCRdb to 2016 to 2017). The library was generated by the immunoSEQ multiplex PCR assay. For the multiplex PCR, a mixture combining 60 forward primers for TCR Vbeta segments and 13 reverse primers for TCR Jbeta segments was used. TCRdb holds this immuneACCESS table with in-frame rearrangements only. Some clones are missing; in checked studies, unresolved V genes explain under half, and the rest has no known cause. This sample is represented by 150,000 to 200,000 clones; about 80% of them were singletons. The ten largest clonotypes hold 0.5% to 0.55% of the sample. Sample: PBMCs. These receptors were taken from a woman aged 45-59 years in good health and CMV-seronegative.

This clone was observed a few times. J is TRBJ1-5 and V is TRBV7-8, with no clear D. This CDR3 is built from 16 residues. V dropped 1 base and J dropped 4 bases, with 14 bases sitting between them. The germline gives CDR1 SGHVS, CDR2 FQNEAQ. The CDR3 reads CASSLVAPLSNQPQHF. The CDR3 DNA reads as TGTGCCAGCAGCTTAGTAGCACCCTTGAGTAATCAGCCCCAGCATTTT.

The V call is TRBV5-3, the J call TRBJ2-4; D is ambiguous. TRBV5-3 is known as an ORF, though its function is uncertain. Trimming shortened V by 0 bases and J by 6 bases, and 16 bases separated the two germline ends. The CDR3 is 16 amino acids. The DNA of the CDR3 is TGTGCCAGAAGCTTGGGGGCGTTAAGCCGTGGAAACATTCAGTACTTC. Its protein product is CARSLGALSRGNIQYF.

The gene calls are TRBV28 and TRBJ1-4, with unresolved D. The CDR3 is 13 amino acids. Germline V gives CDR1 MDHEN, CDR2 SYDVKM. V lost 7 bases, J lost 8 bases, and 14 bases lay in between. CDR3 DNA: TGTGCCAGCACCACCCCTGGAGGGGAAAAACTGTTTTTT. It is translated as CASTTPGGEKLFF.

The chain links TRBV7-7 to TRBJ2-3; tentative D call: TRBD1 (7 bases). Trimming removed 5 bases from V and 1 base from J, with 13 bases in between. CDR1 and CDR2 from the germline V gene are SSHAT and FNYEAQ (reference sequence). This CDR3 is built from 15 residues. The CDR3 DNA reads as TGTGCCAGCAGCCCAGGAGGGGGCGGCACAGATACGCAGTATTTT. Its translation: CASSPGGGGTDTQYF.

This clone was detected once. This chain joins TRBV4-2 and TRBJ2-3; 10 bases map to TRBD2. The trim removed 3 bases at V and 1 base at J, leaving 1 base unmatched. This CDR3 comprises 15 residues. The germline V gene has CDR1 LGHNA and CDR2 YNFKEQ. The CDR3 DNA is TGTGCCAGCAGCCATCTAGCGGGGGGCACAGATACGCAGTATTTT. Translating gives CASSHLAGGTDTQYF.

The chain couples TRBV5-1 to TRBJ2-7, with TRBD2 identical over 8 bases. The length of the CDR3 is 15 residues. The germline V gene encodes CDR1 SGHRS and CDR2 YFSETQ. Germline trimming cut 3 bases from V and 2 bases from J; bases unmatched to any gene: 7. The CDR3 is CASSSGSGDAYEQYF. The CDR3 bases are TGCGCCAGCAGCTCAGGTAGCGGGGACGCCTACGAGCAGTACTTC.

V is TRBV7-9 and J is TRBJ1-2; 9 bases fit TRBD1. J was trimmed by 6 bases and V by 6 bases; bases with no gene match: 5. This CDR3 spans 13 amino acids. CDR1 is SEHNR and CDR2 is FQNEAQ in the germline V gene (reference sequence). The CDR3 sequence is CASRPTGGHGYTF. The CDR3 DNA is TGTGCCAGCAGACCTACAGGGGGCCATGGCTACACCTTC.

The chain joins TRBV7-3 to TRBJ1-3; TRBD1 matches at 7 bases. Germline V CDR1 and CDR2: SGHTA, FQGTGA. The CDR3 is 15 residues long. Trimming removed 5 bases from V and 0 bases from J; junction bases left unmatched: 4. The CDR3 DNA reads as TGTGCCAGCAGCCGGGACAGCCACTCTGGAAACACCATATATTTT. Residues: CASSRDSHSGNTIYF. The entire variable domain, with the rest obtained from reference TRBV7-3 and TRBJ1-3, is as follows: GAGVSQTPSNKVTEKGKYVELRCDPISGHTALYWYRQSLGQGPEFLIYFQGTGAADDSGLPNDRFFAVRPEGSVSTLKIQRTERGDSAVYLCASSRDSHSGNTIYFGEGSWLTVV.

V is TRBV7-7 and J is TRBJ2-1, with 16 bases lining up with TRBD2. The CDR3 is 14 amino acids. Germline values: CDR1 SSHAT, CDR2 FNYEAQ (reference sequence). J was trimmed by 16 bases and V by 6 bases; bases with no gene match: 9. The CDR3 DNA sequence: TGTGCCAGCAGTCCCGGGACTAGCGGGGGGGGGCGATTCTTC. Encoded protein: CASSPGTSGGGRFF.

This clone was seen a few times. CDR3 sequence: CASSLKDRGNGYTF. For the CDR3, the DNA is TGTGCCAGCAGTTTAAAGGACAGGGGGAATGGCTACACCTTC. This sequence joins TRBV27 and TRBJ1-2, with 10 positions matching TRBD1. The CDR3 sequence is 14 residues long. V shed 2 bases, J shed 6 bases, and the junction held 3 bases outside the gene matches. Germline V gene sequence: CDR1 MNHEY, CDR2 SMNVEV (reference sequence).

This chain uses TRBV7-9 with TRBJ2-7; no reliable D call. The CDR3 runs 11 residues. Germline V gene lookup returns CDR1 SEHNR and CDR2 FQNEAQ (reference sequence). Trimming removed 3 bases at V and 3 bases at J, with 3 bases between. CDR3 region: CASSFSYEQYF. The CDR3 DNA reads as TGTGCCAGCAGCTTCAGCTACGAGCAGTACTTC.

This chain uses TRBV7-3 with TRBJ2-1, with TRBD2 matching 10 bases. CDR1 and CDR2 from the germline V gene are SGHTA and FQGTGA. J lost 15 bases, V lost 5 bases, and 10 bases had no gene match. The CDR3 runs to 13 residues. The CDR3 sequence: CASSENTSGVRFF. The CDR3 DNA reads TGTGCCAGCAGCGAAAATACTAGCGGGGTAAGGTTCTTC.

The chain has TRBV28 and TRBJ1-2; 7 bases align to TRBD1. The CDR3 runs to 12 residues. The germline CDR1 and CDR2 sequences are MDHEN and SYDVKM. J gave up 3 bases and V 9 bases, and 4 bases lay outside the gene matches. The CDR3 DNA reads TGTGCCAGTCACAGGGGAGACTATGGCTACACCTTC. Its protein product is CASHRGDYGYTF.

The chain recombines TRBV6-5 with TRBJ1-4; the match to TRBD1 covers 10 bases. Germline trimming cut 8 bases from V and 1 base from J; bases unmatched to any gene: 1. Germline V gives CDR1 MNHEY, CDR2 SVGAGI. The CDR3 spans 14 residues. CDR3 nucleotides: TGTGCCAGCGGGGACAGGGGAACTAATGAAAAACTGTTTTTT. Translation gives CASGDRGTNEKLFF.

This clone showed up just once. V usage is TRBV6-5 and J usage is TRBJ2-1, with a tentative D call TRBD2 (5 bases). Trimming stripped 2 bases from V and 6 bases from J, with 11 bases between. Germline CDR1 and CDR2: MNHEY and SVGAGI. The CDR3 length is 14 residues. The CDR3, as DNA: TGTGCCAGCAGTTACCCGGGATCATCCAATGAGCAGTTCTTC. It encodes CASSYPGSSNEQFF.

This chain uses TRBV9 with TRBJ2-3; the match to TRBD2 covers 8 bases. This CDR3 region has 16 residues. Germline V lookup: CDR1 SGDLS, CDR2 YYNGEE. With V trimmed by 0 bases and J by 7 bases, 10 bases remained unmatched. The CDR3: CASSVDIAGKSYTQYF. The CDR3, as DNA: TGTGCCAGCAGCGTAGACATAGCGGGGAAGTCGTATACGCAGTATTTT.

As DNA, the CDR3 is TGCGCCAGCAGTGAAATCGCTAGCGGTAAACAAGAGACCCAGTACTTC. Amino acids: CASSEIASGKQETQYF. The V gene is TRBV10-1, the J gene TRBJ2-5, with 7 bases fitting TRBD2. Germline CDR1 WNHNN, CDR2 SYGVQD (reference sequence). The junction had 9 bases not matched to a gene; V was cut back by 3 bases and J by 2 bases. The CDR3 has 16 amino acids.

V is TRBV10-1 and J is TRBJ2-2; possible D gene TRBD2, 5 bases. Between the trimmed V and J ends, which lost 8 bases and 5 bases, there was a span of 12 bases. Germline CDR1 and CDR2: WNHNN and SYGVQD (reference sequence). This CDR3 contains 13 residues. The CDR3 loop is CASSRVRTGELFF. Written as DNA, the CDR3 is TGCGCCAGCTCGAGGGTTAGGACCGGGGAGCTGTTTTTT.

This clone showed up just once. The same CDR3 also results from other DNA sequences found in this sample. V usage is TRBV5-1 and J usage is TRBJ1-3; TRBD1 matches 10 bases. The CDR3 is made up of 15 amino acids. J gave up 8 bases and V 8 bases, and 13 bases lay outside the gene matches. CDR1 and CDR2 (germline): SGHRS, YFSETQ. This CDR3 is CASSFIGTGADTIYF. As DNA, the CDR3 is TGCGCCAGTAGTTTCATAGGGACAGGGGCGGACACCATATATTTT.

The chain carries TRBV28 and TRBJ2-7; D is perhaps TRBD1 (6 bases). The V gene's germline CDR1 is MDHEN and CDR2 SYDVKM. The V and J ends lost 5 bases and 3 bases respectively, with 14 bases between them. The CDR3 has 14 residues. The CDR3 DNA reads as TGTGCCAGCAGTGAGTACGGGGACAACTACGAGCAGTACTTC. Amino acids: CASSEYGDNYEQYF.

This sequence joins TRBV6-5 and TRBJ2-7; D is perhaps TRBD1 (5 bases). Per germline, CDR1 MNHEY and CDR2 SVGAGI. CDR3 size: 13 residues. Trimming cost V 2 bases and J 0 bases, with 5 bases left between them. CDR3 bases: TGTGCCAGCAGTTACGACAGCTCCTACGAGCAGTACTTC. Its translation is CASSYDSSYEQYF.